This T cell receptor beta chain is from a study of blood T cell repertoires in COVID-19. About the study: In each case, the material was cDNA or gDNA derived from T cells, B-cell-depleted T cells, or PBMCs.

Authors' data handling: Cell counts per sample came from amplifying reference gene primers. The data were produced by immunoSEQ multiplex PCR, yet TCRdb's version contains in-frame clones alone and is incomplete. V and J calls and clone size come straight from that table; D and trimming were deduced from the DNA. This repertoire shows roughly 360,000 clones, 88% found once; its top ten account for more than 0.9%. Germline V gene data show CDR1 as GTSNPN and CDR2 as SVGIG (reference sequence). This CDR3 comprises 13 residues. Deletions cut 5 bases from V and 1 base from J, with 11 bases between. Individuals aged roughly 18 to 95 years were recruited from approximately 22 US areas.

The TCR originated in a woman under 40 with acute COVID-19. The sequenced material came from PBMCs or T cells enriched from blood (not recorded which). V usage is TRBV30 and J usage is TRBJ1-1; no reliable D call. CDR3 nucleotides: TGTGCCTGGGCAAATACATGGAACACTGAAGCTTTCTTT. This gives the protein CAWANTWNTEAFF.